The 32 T cell receptor beta chains presented below share a single source sample, sequenced in a study of beta chain features in type 1 diabetes. The study's findings and limits: Shortening that was moderate but significant affected the TCRB CDR3s of Type 1 diabetes patients in all four CD4+ subsets.

Expressed TCRB transcripts were sequenced, since all the RNA that had been isolated was reverse transcribed. Data came from immunoSEQ multiplex PCR; TCRdb stores just in-frame clones and leaves some out. Of more than 200,000 clones in the sample, roughly 17% were seen once. These receptors have no identified antigens. Material for sequencing was naive CD4+ T cells from blood. These receptors were taken from a man under 40 with type 1 diabetes.

A few counts support this clone. The rearrangement joins TRBV15 to TRBJ2-1, with a tentative D call TRBD2 (6 bases). The ends were cut back, 5 bases at V and 5 bases at J, with 16 bases in the middle. This CDR3 spans 15 amino acids. From germline, CDR1 is LNHNV and CDR2 YYDKDF (reference sequence). In DNA form, the CDR3 reads TGTGCCACCAGCGATGTCGGGATAGCGGACAATGAGCAGTTCTTC. Translated: CATSDVGIADNEQFF.

The chain couples TRBV7-2 to TRBJ2-7, with 7 nucleotides matching TRBD2. CDR3 size: 14 residues. The V segment lost 4 bases and the J segment 2 bases; nucleotides outside the gene matches: 5. Germline CDR1 is SGHTA and CDR2 is FQGNSA. The DNA of the CDR3 is TGTGCCAGCAGCTCTCAGGGAGGGCCCTACGAGCAGTACTTC. It encodes CASSSQGGPYEQYF.

The rearrangement links TRBV30 to TRBJ2-3; D unclear. CDR3 length: 14 amino acids. CDR1 is GTSNPN and CDR2 is SVGIG in the germline V gene (reference sequence). V lost 3 bases and J 1 base, leaving 11 bases between the germline ends. The CDR3 protein is CAWRVSPGTDTQYF. The CDR3 region has the DNA TGTGCCTGGAGGGTGTCGCCGGGCACAGATACGCAGTATTTT.

This clone was recorded a few times. The chain carries TRBV14 and TRBJ2-1; 7 bases are a match to TRBD1. V was clipped by 1 base and J by 9 bases; unmatched bases: 3. CDR3 size: 13 residues. Germline loops: CDR1 SGHDN, CDR2 FVKESK. The CDR3 nucleotides read TGTGCCAGCAGCCAAGTTTGGGACAGTGAGCAGTTCTTC. Encoded protein: CASSQVWDSEQFF.

The CDR3 region is CASSPRTGLNTEAFF. The DNA of the CDR3 is TGTGCCAGCTCACCAAGGACAGGGCTGAACACTGAAGCTTTCTTT. The chain has TRBV18 and TRBJ1-1; 8 positions match TRBD1. The CDR3 has 15 residues. Germline loops: CDR1 KGHSH, CDR2 LQKENI. Trimming cost V 2 bases and J 0 bases; bases outside gene matches: 2.

V and J are TRBV7-2 and TRBJ2-3; D gene ambiguous. Germline V gives CDR1 SGHTA, CDR2 FQGNSA. This CDR3 is 15 amino acids long. Deletions cut 1 base from V and 2 bases from J, with 10 bases between. CDR3 bases: TGTGCCAGCAGCTTAGTCGTGGCGGACACAGATACGCAGTATTTT. It codes for CASSLVVADTDTQYF.

V usage is TRBV18 and J usage is TRBJ2-5; TRBD2 agrees at 7 bases. The germline V gene encodes CDR1 KGHSH and CDR2 LQKENI. This CDR3 is 14 amino acids long. V dropped 3 bases and J dropped 2; count of bases not matched to a gene: 3. The CDR3 protein is CASSPSSGQETQYF. Here the CDR3 DNA reads TGTGCCAGCTCACCTTCTAGCGGACAAGAGACCCAGTACTTC.

There are a few counts of this clone. The chain joins TRBV4-1 to TRBJ2-7; the D is unclear. The CDR3 is made up of 12 amino acids. The germline gives CDR1 MGHRA, CDR2 YSYEKL. V was trimmed by 1 base and J by 6 bases, leaving 7 bases between them. This CDR3 is CASSQGLREQYF. DNA of the CDR3: TGCGCCAGCAGCCAAGGACTCCGCGAGCAGTACTTC.

The chain is built from TRBV9 and TRBJ2-5; weak D call: TRBD1 (5 bases). Germline CDR1 is SGDLS and CDR2 is YYNGEE. V was trimmed by 3 bases and J by 1 base, leaving 10 bases between them. The CDR3 is 14 residues long. CDR3 in amino acids: CASSGTGRQETQYF. CDR3 bases: TGTGCCAGCAGCGGAACAGGCCGCCAAGAGACCCAGTACTTC.

This clone was recorded a few times. One junction end disagrees with the germline gene, perhaps due to a read error. The rearrangement joins TRBV2 to TRBJ2-1; D is ambiguous. This CDR3 is 12 amino acids long. CDR1 is SNHLY and CDR2 is FYNNEI in the germline V gene. The CDR3 sequence is CASREDYNEQFF. The CDR3 nucleotides are TGTGCCAGCAGGGAAGACTACAATGAGCAGTTCTTC.

This clone was seen a handful of times. In DNA form, the CDR3 reads TGTGCCAGCAGTTTAAATGTCAGGGATGGCTACACCTTC. It encodes CASSLNVRDGYTF. The chain combines TRBV28 with TRBJ1-2; D might be TRBD1 (5 bases). Germline V gives CDR1 MDHEN, CDR2 SYDVKM. Trimming removed 2 bases at V and 6 bases at J, with 10 bases between. The CDR3 extends over 13 amino acids.

This clone was counted a few times. The CDR3 coding sequence is TGCAGCGTCCAATACCTGGACAGAAGTAATGAAAAACTGTTTTTT. Translating it yields CSVQYLDRSNEKLFF. J is TRBJ1-4 and V is TRBV29-1; TRBD1 might be the D (6 bases). The CDR3 is made up of 15 amino acids. Trimming shortened V by 6 bases and J by 4 bases, and 18 bases separated the two germline ends. The germline gives CDR1 SQVTM, CDR2 ANQGSEA. Supplemented by reference TRBV29-1 and TRBJ1-4, the full variable domain reads SAVISQKPSRDICQRGTSLTIQCQVDSQVTMMFWYRQQPGQSLTLIATANQGSEATYESGFVIDKFPISRPNLTFSTLTVSNMSPEDSSIYLCSVQYLDRSNEKLFFGSGTQLSVL.

Of note for this clone: Other DNA sequences from this sample encode an identical CDR3 as well. CDR3 sequence: CASSLASGTDTQYF. CDR3 nucleotides: TGTGCCAGCAGCTTAGCCTCCGGCACAGATACGCAGTATTTT. The chain employs TRBV7-2 and TRBJ2-3, with unresolved D. V was trimmed by 0 bases and J by 1 base, leaving 5 bases between them. The CDR3 extends over 14 amino acids. CDR1 is SGHTA, CDR2 FQGNSA, per germline.

Comment on this clone: This CDR3 is also generated by other DNA sequences in the sample. J is TRBJ2-5 and V is TRBV20-1, with a possible D match to TRBD2 (5 bases). Germline lookup yields CDR1 DFQATT and CDR2 SNEGSKA (reference sequence). The CDR3 runs to 11 residues. V gave up 5 bases and J gave up 5 bases, with 9 bases separating them. The CDR3 region is CSARTGETQYF. CDR3 sequence (DNA): TGCAGTGCTCGAACGGGGGAGACCCAGTACTTC.

In this sample, this clone turned up a few times. The chain recombines TRBV2 with TRBJ2-1; D not resolved. Looked up from germline, CDR1 is SNHLY and CDR2 is FYNNEI. This CDR3 has 10 amino acids. The V end was cut by 4 bases, the J end by 10 bases, with 5 bases between. CDR3 amino acids: CASSGREQFF. CDR3 bases: TGTGCCAGCAGTGGTCGAGAGCAGTTCTTC.

This clone was seen repeatedly, ten times or more. The chain employs TRBV29-1 and TRBJ2-1; 10 bases line up with TRBD2. The J segment lost 3 bases and the V segment lost 7 bases, leaving 9 bases of the junction unmatched. The germline gives CDR1 SQVTM, CDR2 ANQGSEA. The CDR3 consists of 15 residues. CDR3 bases: TGCAGCGCGGCAAGGGCTAGCGGGAGCTACAATGAGCAGTTCTTC. Amino acid sequence: CSAARASGSYNEQFF.

The J gene is TRBJ2-7, the V gene TRBV10-3; maybe TRBD1 (6 bases). The V end was cut by 6 bases, the J end by 6 bases, with 12 bases between. Germline V CDR1 and CDR2: ENHRY, SYGVKD. The CDR3 consists of 12 residues. The CDR3 reads CAISGTLGEQYF. The CDR3 DNA reads TGTGCCATCAGCGGGACATTAGGCGAGCAGTACTTC.

This clone has just a few counts. V usage is TRBV29-1 and J usage is TRBJ2-5, with 8 bases that match TRBD1. Germline V CDR1 and CDR2: SQVTM, ANQGSEA. The trim removed 3 bases at V and 4 bases at J, leaving 7 bases unmatched. The CDR3 has 14 residues. The CDR3 sequence is CSVDGQGARETQYF. The CDR3 nucleotides are TGCAGCGTTGACGGACAGGGCGCGCGAGAGACCCAGTACTTC.

This clone was found once. The genes are TRBV27 and TRBJ2-3; TRBD1 is a possible D gene (5 bases). With 2 bases removed from V and 1 base from J, the gap between germline ends came to 10 bases. The CDR3 loop spans 15 amino acids. Germline values: CDR1 MNHEY, CDR2 SMNVEV (reference sequence). CDR3 nucleotides: TGTGCCAGCAGTTTAGGGGTACAGGGCACAGATACGCAGTATTTT. Translating gives CASSLGVQGTDTQYF.

The chain combines TRBV29-1 with TRBJ2-7, with 9 bases fitting TRBD2. Germline V lookup: CDR1 SQVTM, CDR2 ANQGSEA. This CDR3 region has 14 residues. J gave up 5 bases and V 7 bases, and 12 bases lay outside the gene matches. The CDR3 DNA is TGCAGCGCCGTATCAGGACTAGCGATCCACGAGCAGTACTTC. It translates to CSAVSGLAIHEQYF.

The chain carries TRBV27 and TRBJ2-3; TRBD2 agrees at 13 bases. Germline lookup yields CDR1 MNHEY and CDR2 SMNVEV (reference sequence). The trim removed 5 bases at V and 8 bases at J, leaving 13 bases unmatched. The CDR3 spans 17 residues. This CDR3 is CASSGTSGMRVGTTQYF. In DNA form, the CDR3 reads TGTGCCAGCAGTGGGACTAGCGGGATGAGGGTTGGGACTACGCAGTATTTT.

This clone was seen a few times. The gene calls are TRBV28 and TRBJ2-1; D not resolved. This CDR3 has 12 amino acids. CDR1 is MDHEN, CDR2 SYDVKM, per germline. V shed 8 bases and J shed 7 bases, with 12 bases lying between them. CDR3 coding DNA: TGTGCCAGCGGACGCTCTTATAATGAGCAGTTCTTC. Translating it yields CASGRSYNEQFF.

This clone was counted only a few times. The chain couples TRBV11-3 to TRBJ2-1; D perhaps matches TRBD1 (7 bases). This CDR3 is 18 amino acids long. Trimming took 0 bases from V and 0 from J, leaving 15 bases between them. CDR1 is SGHNT and CDR2 is YENEEA in the germline V gene. The CDR3 protein is CASSLEQGGTASYNEQFF. The CDR3 nucleotides are TGTGCCAGCAGCTTAGAACAAGGCGGGACAGCCTCCTACAATGAGCAGTTCTTC.

This sequence joins TRBV30 and TRBJ1-5; perhaps TRBD1 as D (5 bases). Germline-derived CDR1 and CDR2 are GTSNPN and SVGIG (reference sequence). Deletions cut 2 bases from V and 11 bases from J, with 19 bases between. The CDR3 is made up of 14 amino acids. CDR3 coding DNA: TGTGCCTGGAGTTCCCCCCAGGGCCGGGAGGCCCAGCATTTT. Amino acids: CAWSSPQGREAQHF.

The V and J genes are TRBV30 and TRBJ2-5; maybe TRBD1 (5 bases). The V gene lost 5 bases and the J gene lost 9 bases, with 13 bases spanning the gap. The CDR3 spans 11 residues. Germline values: CDR1 GTSNPN, CDR2 SVGIG (reference sequence). The CDR3: CAWQQASAQYF. Written as DNA, the CDR3 is TGTGCCTGGCAACAGGCTTCGGCCCAGTACTTC.

The gene calls are TRBV2 and TRBJ2-2; D uncertain. V was clipped by 7 bases and J by 1 base, with 4 bases between them. Germline V gene lookup returns CDR1 SNHLY and CDR2 FYNNEI. The CDR3 loop spans 12 amino acids. CDR3 amino acids: CASNRNTGELFF. CDR3 nucleotide sequence: TGTGCCAGCAACAGGAACACCGGGGAGCTGTTTTTT.

The chain uses TRBV27 and TRBJ2-1; D gene ambiguous. V shed 2 bases and J shed 5 bases, with 13 bases lying between them. This CDR3 spans 15 amino acids. CDR1 MNHEY and CDR2 SMNVEV come from the germline V gene (reference sequence). CDR3 residues: CASSLRMTLNNEQFF. The CDR3 DNA reads as TGTGCCAGCAGTTTACGAATGACACTTAACAATGAGCAGTTCTTC.

The genes are TRBV9 and TRBJ2-7; 7 nucleotides align to TRBD2. Germline CDR1 and CDR2: SGDLS and YYNGEE. V shed 2 bases and J 3 bases; nucleotides not matched to a gene: 5. This CDR3 has 14 amino acids. In DNA form, the CDR3 reads TGTGCCAGCAGCGTCGGGGGGATTGGCTACGAGCAGTACTTC. This codes for CASSVGGIGYEQYF.

This sequence joins TRBV30 and TRBJ2-3; 7 positions agree with TRBD2. The junction had 3 bases not matched to a gene; V was cut back by 3 bases and J by 6 bases. This CDR3 comprises 12 residues. Germline V gene data show CDR1 as GTSNPN and CDR2 as SVGIG (reference sequence). In DNA form, the CDR3 reads TGTGCCTGGAGGGCCGGGGGGGATACGCAGTATTTT. Its protein is CAWRAGGDTQYF.

This rearrangement joins TRBV5-1 to TRBJ2-2; D unresolved. V was shortened by 4 bases and J by 1 base, with 8 bases between the two germline ends. The CDR3 runs 14 residues. Germline V gene lookup returns CDR1 SGHRS and CDR2 YFSETQ. CDR3 nucleotide sequence: TGCGCCAGCAGCGAACACTTGAACACCGGGGAGCTGTTTTTT. It specifies CASSEHLNTGELFF.

A remark on this clone: The junction and the germline gene differ at one end; a read error may be behind it. This chain uses TRBV7-2 with TRBJ2-5; TRBD1 is a possible D gene (6 bases). The CDR3 runs to 14 residues. CDR1 is SGHTA, CDR2 FQGNSA, per germline. The CDR3 protein is CASSLDRAQGTQYF. CDR3 sequence (DNA): TGTGCCAGCAGCTTAGACAGGGCCCAAGGGACCCAGTACTTC.

The genes are TRBV30 and TRBJ2-3; a weak D match, TRBD1 (6 bases). The germline V and J ends were trimmed by 2 bases and 0 bases, with 12 bases remaining between them. The germline V gene has CDR1 GTSNPN and CDR2 SVGIG (reference sequence). The CDR3 is made up of 15 amino acids. The CDR3 DNA is TGTGCCTGGAGTCTGCAGGGGTTTAGCACAGATACGCAGTATTTT. This translates into CAWSLQGFSTDTQYF.